The T cell receptor beta chain under discussion was sequenced for a study of T cell repertoires in cytomegalovirus infection. To note about this clonotype: Its target is not known.

TCRdb processed the reads anew with MiXCR; each CDR3 protein has one entry. This table holds around 130,000 distinct CDR3 sequences, approximately 24% found once. Overall study results and limits: The study identified carriers of CMV plus the relevant HLA from cumulative public TCR beta family frequency. Across the ex vivo response, the dominant clonotypes were HLA-C-restricted CMV-specific TCR beta clonotypes.

V was clipped by 3 bases and J by 3 bases; unmatched bases: 4. There are 14 residues in the CDR3. CDR1 is ENHRY and CDR2 is SYGVKD in the germline V gene. The sequence was obtained from a human donor in good health (CMV status not recorded). Some clones in this sample may be carry-over from other donors' samples. Sequenced sample: PBMCs, sequenced either directly or after in vitro stimulation (not recorded which). V and J are TRBV10-3 and TRBJ2-7; 8 bases agree with TRBD1. The chain's CDR3 is CAISDQGAGYEQYV. The CDR3 DNA reads TGTGCCATCAGTGACCAGGGGGCAGGCTACGAGCAGTACGTC.